This TCR beta chain was profiled in a study of blood T cell repertoires in COVID-19. Whole-study context: PBMCs, B-cell-depleted T cells, or T cells provided the cDNA or gDNA that made up the material.

Authors' processing steps: How many nucleated cells were present was estimated from reference gene primer amplification. Only in-frame clones appear in the TCRdb table, and some are missing; sequencing was by immunoSEQ multiplex PCR. The V and J calls and clone size were taken over from that table, and D and trimming were inferred from the DNA. The sample carries under 250,000 clones, approximately 85% recorded once. Germline V gene lookup returns CDR1 SNHLY and CDR2 FYNNEI. This CDR3 region has 15 residues. The V segment lost 6 bases and the J segment 8 bases; nucleotides outside the gene matches: 11. The table lists this clone with a few counts.

This clonotype originated in a woman aged 45-65 years with acute COVID-19. Sequencing was done on a sample of PBMCs or T cells enriched from blood (not recorded which). The chain links TRBV2 to TRBJ1-4; TRBD1 agrees at 8 bases. The CDR3 DNA reads TGTGCCAGCAGATACGACAGGGGACGGAACGAAAAACTGTTTTTT. This sequence encodes CASRYDRGRNEKLFF.